The sample holds a few counts of the clone carrying this T cell receptor beta chain. Germline CDR1 SEHNR, CDR2 FQNEAQ (reference sequence). The CDR3 spans 14 residues. The V and J ends lost 5 bases and 7 bases respectively, with 14 bases between them. TCRdb redid the calling of the RT-PCR reads with MiXCR, one entry per CDR3 protein. The sample includes around 700,000 distinct CDR3 sequences, 13% to 15% of them seen just once. The sample was memory CD4+ T cells from blood. This receptor was taken from a female donor in good health, serving as a healthy control. The rearrangement joins TRBV7-9 to TRBJ1-4, with D unclear. Here the CDR3 reads CASSPGRSSEKLFF. CDR3 DNA: TGTGCCAGCAGCCCGGGGAGGAGCAGTGAAAAACTGTTTTTT.